This entry describes one T cell receptor (beta chain). The antigen remains unidentified. Trimming cost V 4 bases and J 0 bases; bases outside gene matches: 12. CDR3 length: 18 amino acids. Germline loops: CDR1 SGHTA, CDR2 FQGNSA. This sample is part of a study of shared clonotypes between healthy human individuals. At the level of the study: The composition of the donors was two women and three men aged 18 to 49.

Study-wide results and caveats: Clonotype sharing across several donors was observed for around 5.1% of naive CD4 clonotypes. The sampled material consisted only of blood, and tissue repertoires are likely to differ. There were few donors, and this limited the genetic and exposure-history diversity represented.

Sequenced by immunoSEQ multiplex PCR; TCRdb stores in-frame clones only, minus some. The sample has about 820,000 clones, 80% to 95% seen once. Positively selected for CCR7, the CD45RO-negative cells used as naive CD8 cells excluded terminally differentiated effector memory CD45RA+ cells. This chain links TRBV7-2 with TRBJ2-7; 10 bases agree with TRBD2. The sequencing sample was made of naive CD8+ T cells sorted from blood. This receptor was taken from a young man in good health. The CDR3 spells CASSSAENSGRYSYEQYF. DNA of the CDR3: TGTGCCAGCAGCTCCGCCGAGAATAGCGGGAGGTACTCCTACGAGCAGTACTTC.